The subject of this entry is one T cell receptor beta chain. Its specificity is unknown. V was shortened by 0 bases and J by 6 bases, with 3 bases between the two germline ends. Germline loops: CDR1 SGHRS, CDR2 YFSETQ. The CDR3 runs 11 residues. This record belongs to a study of T cells in Graves' hyperthyroidism and ophthalmopathy. Patients showing uncontrolled infection, other autoimmune disease, pregnancy or lactation were ineligible. Together with thyroid ultrasound, orbital computed tomography, serum thyroxine and TRAb, clinical symptoms were used for diagnoses. It was RNA transcripts that yielded the amplified TCR beta CDR3 regions. First-round RT-PCR targeting the TCR CDR3 was performed with the HTBI primer set. TCRdb re-called the multiplex PCR reads through MiXCR, storing one row per CDR3 protein. The sample lists roughly 510,000 distinct CDR3 sequences, roughly 45% occurring once. Findings and limits, study-wide: Blood samples included most of the expanded thyroid clonotypes exceeding 0.001. Onset of ophthalmopathy came a median roughly 6.5 months after the model predicted it.

The genes are TRBV5-1 and TRBJ1-2; no clear D gene. This TCR was recovered from an adult woman with Graves' disease, either hyperthyroidism or ophthalmopathy (not recorded which). The specimen was peripheral blood or thyroid tissue (not recorded which). In DNA, the CDR3 is TGCGCCAGCAGCTTGGAGGATGGCTACACCTTC. Its translation is CASSLEDGYTF.